This T cell receptor beta chain was found in a study of blood T cell repertoires in COVID-19. In germline, CDR1 is ENHRY, CDR2 SYGVKD. The CDR3 spans 13 residues. Deletions cut 7 bases from V and 6 bases from J, with 13 bases between. Repertoires were generated with immunoSEQ multiplex PCR, while TCRdb's copy carries only in-frame clones and drops some. The sample holds tens of thousands of clones; roughly 90% are singletons and the top ten take roughly 9.1%. The TCR originated in a human donor in a cohort sampled during active COVID-19. Input material: peripheral blood. This sequence joins TRBV10-3 and TRBJ2-1; a possible D gene is TRBD2 (6 bases). The CDR3 DNA is TGTGCCATCAAGACGCGGGACGGCAATGAGCAGTTCTTC. It specifies CAIKTRDGNEQFF.